The 20 T cell receptor beta chains listed next were all sequenced from one sample in a study of CD8 T cells in Susac syndrome. Random hexamers served to reverse transcribe roughly 0.5 to 1 ug RNA. TCRdb reprocessed the immunoSEQ multiplex PCR reads via MiXCR and lists one record per CDR3 protein. The sample lists under 200,000 distinct CDR3 sequences, approximately 94% occurring once. The sequencing input was CD4+ T cells from PBMCs. Every receptor here comes from a human donor with Susac syndrome.

This clonotype occurred once. V is TRBV7-3 and J is TRBJ1-1, with a possible D match to TRBD1 (6 bases). Germline CDR1 and CDR2: SGHTA and FQGTGA. The CDR3 length is 15 residues. V lost 4 bases to trimming and J lost 5 bases, with 17 bases between them. CDR3 sequence (DNA): TGTGCCAGCAGCTCAACACAGGGAGCGGGGACTGAAGCTTTCTTT. Protein: CASSSTQGAGTEAFF.

V and J are TRBV27 and TRBJ2-7, with D possibly matching TRBD2 (6 bases). Germline loops: CDR1 MNHEY, CDR2 SMNVEV (reference sequence). The V end was cut by 7 bases, the J end by 1 base, with 14 bases between. CDR3 length equals 14 residues. CDR3 region: CASMGGERSYEQYF. In DNA, the CDR3 is TGTGCCAGCATGGGCGGGGAGCGGTCCTACGAGCAGTACTTC.

The genes are TRBV5-1 and TRBJ1-1; possible D gene TRBD1, 6 bases. V dropped 3 bases and J dropped 1 base, with 16 bases sitting between them. CDR1 is SGHRS, CDR2 YFSETQ, per germline. The CDR3 is 16 residues long. Written as DNA, the CDR3 is TGCGCCAGCAGCTCCATCGCCGGACAGAGGAACACTGAAGCTTTCTTT. It is translated as CASSSIAGQRNTEAFF.

J is TRBJ2-3 and V is TRBV4-3, with 8 positions matching TRBD2. Germline lookup yields CDR1 LGHNA and CDR2 YSLEER. The CDR3 spans 16 residues. V dropped 0 bases and J dropped 2; count of bases not matched to a gene: 4. The CDR3: CASSQDPSGFTDTQYF. The CDR3 DNA reads TGCGCCAGCAGCCAAGACCCTAGCGGGTTCACAGATACGCAGTATTTT.

The chain is built from TRBV10-3 and TRBJ2-1, with 14 nucleotides matching TRBD2. The CDR3 runs to 15 residues. V gave up 6 bases and J gave up 9 bases; unmatched junction bases: 7. CDR1 and CDR2 from the germline V gene are ENHRY and SYGVKD. CDR3 amino acids: CAISPTSGGVLEQFF. For the CDR3, the DNA is TGTGCCATCAGCCCGACTAGCGGGGGGGTCCTTGAGCAGTTCTTC.

The J gene is TRBJ1-2, the V gene TRBV5-4, with a weak D call TRBD1 (6 bases). V lost 2 bases, J lost 4 bases, and 15 bases lay in between. The CDR3 has 15 amino acids. CDR1 is SGHNT, CDR2 YYREEE, per germline (reference sequence). CDR3 region: CASSFPGQGLYGYTF. The CDR3 DNA follows: TGTGCCAGCAGCTTTCCGGGACAAGGCCTCTATGGCTACACCTTC.

This chain uses TRBV20-1 with TRBJ2-7; 9 nucleotides match TRBD2. The junction had 18 bases not matched to a gene; V was cut back by 1 base and J by 2 bases. The germline CDR1 and CDR2 sequences are DFQATT and SNEGSKA (reference sequence). The CDR3 spans 19 residues. The CDR3: CSARGGGSTGRTSAYEQYF. In nucleotides, the CDR3 is TGCAGTGCTAGAGGGGGGGGCTCAACCGGAAGGACTAGCGCCTACGAGCAGTACTTC.

V and J are TRBV7-2 and TRBJ2-1, with a weak D call TRBD2 (7 bases). Per germline, CDR1 SGHTA and CDR2 FQGNSA. V lost 2 bases and J lost 7, with 9 bases in between. This CDR3 region has 13 residues. The CDR3 loop reads CASSLKGGNEQFF. The CDR3 DNA reads TGTGCCAGCAGCTTAAAGGGGGGGAATGAGCAGTTCTTC. Full variable domain (missing parts from reference TRBV7-2 and TRBJ2-1): GAGVSQSPSNKVTEKGKDVELRCDPISGHTALYWYRQSLGQGLEFLIYFQGNSAPDKSGLPSDRFSAERTGGSVSTLTIQRTQQEDSAVYLCASSLKGGNEQFFGPGTRLTVL.

This chain uses TRBV7-2 with TRBJ2-1; D uncertain. Trimming cost V 7 bases and J 2 bases, with 12 bases left between them. The germline V gene has CDR1 SGHTA and CDR2 FQGNSA. This CDR3 is 14 amino acids long. CDR3 DNA sequence: TGTGCCAGCACCCCTTCCTCCGCCTACAATGAGCAGTTCTTC. Translation: CASTPSSAYNEQFF.

This CDR3 is CASSQDPAGTREQYF. The CDR3, as DNA: TGTGCCAGCAGCCAAGACCCGGCGGGCACACGCGAGCAGTACTTC. The rearrangement joins TRBV3-1 to TRBJ2-7; D is possibly TRBD2 (5 bases). V gave up 0 bases and J gave up 6 bases, with 15 bases separating them. CDR1 and CDR2 from the germline V gene are LGHDT and YNNKEL (reference sequence). The CDR3 is made up of 15 amino acids.

This rearrangement joins TRBV20-1 to TRBJ1-4; possibly TRBD1 for D (6 bases). This CDR3 has 16 amino acids. The ends were cut back, 2 bases at V and 3 bases at J, with 16 bases in the middle. CDR1 and CDR2 from the germline V gene are DFQATT and SNEGSKA (reference sequence). CDR3: CSARSLGAPANEKLFF. CDR3 bases: TGCAGTGCTAGATCCTTGGGGGCGCCGGCTAATGAAAAACTGTTTTTT.

The gene calls are TRBV30 and TRBJ1-2; D gene unclear. Germline CDR1 and CDR2: GTSNPN and SVGIG (reference sequence). The CDR3 is 13 residues long. Trimming left V 5 bases short and J 3 bases short, with 13 bases between. Here the CDR3 reads CAWATGRHYGYTF. CDR3 coding DNA: TGTGCCTGGGCCACCGGGCGGCACTATGGCTACACCTTC.

The CDR3 DNA is TGTGCCAGCAGTGTAGGGGGCGCCGGCTATGGCTACACCTTC. It specifies CASSVGGAGYGYTF. This chain uses TRBV12-3 or TRBV12-4 with TRBJ1-2; 7 bases match TRBD1. V shed 5 bases, J shed 4 bases, and the junction held 7 bases outside the gene matches. The CDR3 extends over 14 amino acids.

The chain recombines TRBV2 with TRBJ1-2; D uncertain. The CDR3 sequence is 12 residues long. V was pared by 7 bases and J by 0 bases, with 6 bases between. Germline V lookup: CDR1 SNHLY, CDR2 FYNNEI. The CDR3 DNA reads as TGTGCCAGCATCGGAGCTAACTATGGCTACACCTTC. Its protein product is CASIGANYGYTF.

This clonotype was seen once. The V gene is TRBV4-3, the J gene TRBJ2-3; 13 nucleotides match TRBD2. The ends lost 1 base at V and 5 bases at J; junction bases unmatched: 3. The CDR3 consists of 16 residues. Germline loops: CDR1 LGHNA, CDR2 YSLEER. CDR3 DNA sequence: TGCGCCAGCAGCCAAGGACTAGCGGGGGGCTTAGATACGCAGTATTTT. This translates into CASSQGLAGGLDTQYF.

The chain employs TRBV4-3 and TRBJ2-3; tentative D call: TRBD2 (6 bases). The ends were cut back, 4 bases at V and 2 bases at J, with 13 bases in the middle. CDR1 and CDR2 from the germline V gene are LGHNA and YSLEER. The CDR3 runs to 15 residues. In nucleotides, the CDR3 is TGCGCCAGCAGCCTTTACCGGGAGTTCACAGATACGCAGTATTTT. As protein: CASSLYREFTDTQYF.

This clonotype was observed a single time. The chain employs TRBV29-1 and TRBJ1-1, with D possibly being TRBD1 (5 bases). The ends were cut back, 8 bases at V and 5 bases at J, with 18 bases in the middle. Germline V gives CDR1 SQVTM, CDR2 ANQGSEA. The CDR3 contains 13 residues. In DNA form, the CDR3 reads TGCAGCTTGAGTCCGGGGCGAGGGACTGAAGCTTTCTTT. It encodes CSLSPGRGTEAFF.

CDR3 sequence: CASSPQSVSPLHF. Written as DNA, the CDR3 is TGTGCCAGCAGTCCACAATCAGTATCACCCCTCCACTTT. V gene TRBV12-3 or TRBV12-4 combines with J gene TRBJ1-6, with D unresolved. Trimming took 5 bases from V and 10 from J, leaving 12 bases between them. The CDR3 length is 13 residues.

V is TRBV7-9 and J is TRBJ2-3, with 8 positions matching TRBD2. Germline assignment: CDR1 SEHNR and CDR2 FQNEAQ (reference sequence). The length of the CDR3 is 15 residues. V shed 1 base, J shed 5 bases, and the junction held 5 bases outside the gene matches. The CDR3 is CASSLVGGAGDTQYF. The CDR3, as DNA: TGTGCCAGCAGCTTAGTCGGGGGGGCAGGAGATACGCAGTATTTT.

This clonotype appeared once. The chain has TRBV9 and TRBJ1-5, with D perhaps matching TRBD1 (5 bases). This CDR3 spans 18 amino acids. Trimming shortened V by 3 bases and J by 4 bases, and 23 bases separated the two germline ends. Germline V CDR1 and CDR2: SGDLS, YYNGEE. The CDR3 here is CASSALRAPPDNNQPQHF. The CDR3 DNA reads TGTGCCAGCAGCGCACTCAGGGCGCCCCCGGACAATAATCAGCCCCAGCATTTT.